Listed below are T cell receptor beta chains from one sample, sequenced in a study of T cells in placental villitis. Sequencing used immunoSEQ multiplex PCR; TCRdb keeps in-frame clones, though not all of them. This table holds around 2,300 clones, roughly 80% found once. Sequences were obtained from placental tissue containing maternal and fetal cells. Receptor source: a human patient with infectious villitis; the placental T cells may come from both mother and fetus. The CDR3 runs from the conserved cysteine through the conserved F or W. D genes are given only for firm matches. The size entry is marked missing in some rows and otherwise reads once, few, many or a size class.

d_gene	abundance	v_gene	j_gene	CDR3aa	CDR3nt
-	-	TRBV6-2/TRBV6-3	TRBJ2-7	CASSYERSIYYEQYF	TGTGCCAGCAGTTACGAAAGGTCTATCTACTACGAGCAGTACTTC
TRBD2	-	TRBV11-3	TRBJ2-3	CASSFSGGADTQYF	TGTGCCAGCAGCTTTAGCGGGGGGGCAGATACGCAGTATTTT
-	-	TRBV5-1	TRBJ1-3	CASSPQQGGISGNTIYF	TGCGCCAGCAGCCCCCAACAGGGTGGGATCTCTGGAAACACCATATATTTT
-	-	TRBV19	TRBJ1-2	CASSMIPHRVNGYTF	TGTGCCAGTAGTATGATTCCCCACAGGGTAAATGGCTACACCTTC
-	-	TRBV18	TRBJ1-4	CASSPLPGTAEKLFF	TGTGCCAGCTCACCGCTACCAGGGACGGCGGAAAAACTGTTTTTT
-	-	TRBV5-1	TRBJ2-5	CASSSRPGETQYF	TGCGCCAGCAGCTCCCGCCCGGGGGAGACCCAGTACTTC
-	-	TRBV3-1/TRBV3-2	TRBJ1-6	CASSQSNNSPLHF	TGTGCCAGCAGCCAATCGAATAATTCACCCCTCCACTTT
-	-	TRBV7-4	TRBJ1-6	CASSPDSSSYNSPLHF	TGTGCCAGCAGCCCGGACTCGAGCTCCTATAATTCACCCCTCCACTTT
-	few	TRBV28	TRBJ1-5	CASRLTDTGLNQPQHF	TGTGCCAGCAGACTTACCGATACAGGTCTCAATCAGCCCCAGCATTTT
-	-	TRBV15	TRBJ2-7	CATSRDLGGDEQYF	TGTGCCACCAGCAGAGATTTGGGTGGAGACGAGCAGTACTTC
-	-	TRBV30	TRBJ2-7	CAWSGSYEQYF	TGTGCCTGGAGTGGGTCCTACGAGCAGTACTTC
-	few	TRBV4-1	TRBJ1-4	CASSQVPPGRSNEKLFF	TGCGCCAGCAGCCAAGTCCCACCGGGGCGATCTAATGAAAAACTGTTTTTT
-	-	TRBV19	TRBJ1-2	CASSIGVGDNYGYTF	TGTGCCAGTAGTATTGGAGTTGGGGACAACTATGGCTACACCTTC
-	few	TRBV3-1/TRBV3-2	TRBJ1-1	CASSPLGLEAFF	TGTGCCAGCAGCCCACTAGGGCTCGAAGCTTTCTTT
-	-	TRBV30	TRBJ2-7	CAWSSGLHYEQYF	TGTGCCTGGAGTTCTGGATTACACTACGAGCAGTACTTC
-	-	TRBV11-2	TRBJ1-3	CASSQWGGNTIYF	TGTGCCAGCAGCCAGTGGGGGGGAAACACCATATATTTT
-	-	TRBV7-9	TRBJ1-2	CASSLGGYGYTF	TGTGCCAGCAGCTTAGGGGGCTATGGCTACACCTTC
TRBD1	-	TRBV5-5	TRBJ1-1	CASSVPQGVAFF	TGTGCCAGCAGCGTACCGCAGGGGGTGGCTTTCTTT
-	once	TRBV10-2	TRBJ1-5	CASKGTYGQPQHF	TGCGCCAGCAAGGGTACTTATGGGCAGCCCCAGCATTTT
-	few	TRBV6-5	TRBJ1-3	CASSYSGGSGNTIYF	TGTGCCAGCAGTTACTCAGGGGGCTCTGGAAACACCATATATTTT
-	-	TRBV6-5	TRBJ2-7	CASSYGGRYEQYF	TGTGCCAGCAGTTACGGGGGGCGTTACGAGCAGTACTTC
-	-	TRBV29-1	TRBJ1-1	CSVEEGGTEAFF	TGCAGCGTTGAGGAAGGGGGCACTGAAGCTTTCTTT
TRBD1	-	TRBV6-2/TRBV6-3	TRBJ1-1	CASSYWTGEAFF	TGTGCCAGCAGTTACTGGACAGGGGAAGCTTTCTTT
-	once	TRBV7-2	TRBJ2-5	CASSLAGETQYF	TGTGCCAGCAGCTTAGCGGGGGAGACCCAGTACTTC
-	-	TRBV23-1	TRBJ2-3	CASSQSYSTDTQYF	TGCGCCAGCAGTCAATCATACAGCACAGATACGCAGTATTTT
TRBD1	-	TRBV5-1	TRBJ2-5	CASSPGQDVMETQYF	TGCGCCAGCAGCCCGGGACAGGATGTGATGGAGACCCAGTACTTC
TRBD2	-	TRBV6-1	TRBJ2-3	CASSEAVAGSDTQYF	TGTGCCAGCAGTGAAGCGGTAGCGGGCTCAGATACGCAGTATTTT
TRBD2	-	TRBV6-5	TRBJ2-5	CASSYSGLAGGETQYF	TGTGCCAGCAGTTACTCAGGACTAGCGGGGGGAGAGACCCAGTACTTC
-	-	TRBV11-2	TRBJ1-2	CASSLVSSPDGYTF	TGTGCCAGCAGCTTAGTGTCATCTCCGGATGGCTACACCTTC
-	-	TRBV30	TRBJ2-7	CAWSVPGTVGTIKQYF	TGTGCCTGGAGTGTACCCGGGACAGTGGGGACTATTAAGCAGTACTTC
-	-	TRBV12-5	TRBJ2-5	CASGDTSVGGETQYF	TGTGCTAGTGGTGACACTTCGGTGGGAGGAGAGACCCAGTACTTC
TRBD1	-	TRBV23-1	TRBJ1-3	CASSQATNQGASGNTIYF	TGCGCCAGCAGTCAAGCAACCAATCAGGGGGCCTCTGGAAACACCATATATTTT
TRBD1	-	TRBV6-5	TRBJ1-2	CASSRDRANYGYTF	TGTGCCAGCAGCCGGGACAGAGCTAACTATGGCTACACCTTC
TRBD2	-	TRBV7-3	TRBJ2-1	CASSFSGGHYNEQFF	TGTGCCAGCAGCTTTAGCGGGGGCCACTACAATGAGCAGTTCTTC
-	-	TRBV5-4	TRBJ1-2	CASSLPASYGYTF	TGTGCCAGCAGCTTGCCTGCCAGCTATGGCTACACCTTC
TRBD1	-	TRBV30	TRBJ1-1	CAWEPGQGRTEAFF	TGTGCCTGGGAACCGGGACAGGGACGGACTGAAGCTTTCTTT
TRBD1	-	TRBV29-1	TRBJ2-1	CSVGRQGDWNEQFF	TGCAGCGTTGGGAGACAGGGTGACTGGAATGAGCAGTTCTTC
-	-	TRBV3-1/TRBV3-2	TRBJ2-5	CASSQEVWETQYF	TGTGCCAGCAGCCAAGAAGTATGGGAGACCCAGTACTTC
-	-	TRBV5-4	TRBJ2-5	CASSLVGQETQYF	TGTGCCAGCAGCTTGGTGGGCCAAGAGACCCAGTACTTC
-	once	TRBV29-1	TRBJ1-6	CSVGVPPALHF	TGCAGCGTTGGGGTCCCACCGGCCCTCCACTTT
-	few	TRBV5-6	TRBJ1-4	CASSTLGDKLNEKLFF	TGTGCCAGCAGCACGCTCGGGGACAAACTTAATGAAAAACTGTTTTTT
TRBD2	few	TRBV7-9	TRBJ2-3	CASRGEGNTDTQYF	TGTGCCAGTCGGGGGGAGGGGAACACAGATACGCAGTATTTT
-	-	TRBV6-5	TRBJ2-7	CASSFAGLGTYEQYF	TGTGCCAGCAGTTTCGCGGGACTGGGAACCTACGAGCAGTACTTC
-	few	TRBV7-8	TRBJ2-3	CASSLGGTRNTDTQYF	TGTGCCAGCAGCTTAGGTGGCACACGAAACACAGATACGCAGTATTTT
-	-	TRBV6-5	TRBJ1-1	CASSYSWGNGNTEAFF	TGTGCCAGCAGTTACTCGTGGGGGAACGGGAACACTGAAGCTTTCTTT
TRBD1	once	TRBV7-2	TRBJ2-1	CASSRDRGRNEQFF	TGTGCCAGCAGCAGGGACAGGGGGCGCAATGAGCAGTTCTTC
TRBD1	-	TRBV11-3	TRBJ1-2	CASSPRQGRNYGYTF	TGTGCCAGCAGCCCCCGACAGGGGAGAAACTATGGCTACACCTTC
TRBD2	-	TRBV7-2	TRBJ2-1	CASSLVAGPYNEQFF	TGTGCCAGCAGCTTAGTAGCGGGACCCTACAATGAGCAGTTCTTC
-	-	TRBV10-3	TRBJ1-2	CAISAGPTNYGYTF	TGTGCCATCAGCGCCGGGCCCACTAACTATGGCTACACCTTC